This T cell receptor (beta chain) was retrieved from a study of cytomegalovirus exposure and HLA in healthy donors. PCR amplification relied on 60 Vbeta primers (plus 13 Jbeta primers). Sequencing used immunoSEQ multiplex PCR; TCRdb keeps in-frame clones, though not all of them. This table holds roughly 180,000 clones, roughly 84% found once. About this clone itself: Its target is not known.

The junction had 3 bases not matched to a gene; V was cut back by 9 bases and J by 0 bases. Germline values: CDR1 MNHEY, CDR2 SMNVEV (reference sequence). The CDR3 covers 13 residues. General observations from the study: Rare sequences made up most TCRs, while some public TCRs were found in many donors. Immune exposure information comprised only CMV serostatus. From TCR beta sequences, most subjects' HLA-A and HLA-B alleles were reportedly predicted accurately.

The sequenced material came from PBMCs. The clonotype originates from a boy under 10 years old in good health and CMV-seronegative. The V and J genes are TRBV27 and TRBJ1-1; the match to TRBD1 covers 8 bases. CDR3 region: CASRTGMNTEAFF. CDR3 in DNA: TGTGCCAGTCGGACAGGGATGAACACTGAAGCTTTCTTT.